Each of the 27 T cell receptor beta chains below was sequenced from the same sample in a study of regulatory T cells in long-lasting Graves disease. Investigators prepared the TCR beta libraries by applying iRepertoire HTBI primers and Arm-PCR of CDR3 regions. TCRdb fed the multiplex PCR reads into MiXCR, producing one record per CDR3 protein. Counted here are 390,000 or so distinct CDR3 sequences, around 11% occurring once; the ten biggest clones make up 15% to 20%. Time point described: newly diagnosed GD, antithyroid drugs for less than 3 months. Researchers made the TCR library from RNA that was extracted from PBMCs. The sample was also reused in another study, on T cells in Graves' hyperthyroidism and ophthalmopathy.

The material sequenced was peripheral blood mononuclear cells (PBMCs), taken at new diagnosis, from a patient treated with antithyroid drugs. Every receptor here comes from a woman aged 18 to 35 with Graves disease.

V gene TRBV19 combines with J gene TRBJ2-7; 9 bases are shared with TRBD2. Germline V gene data show CDR1 as LNHDA and CDR2 as SQIVND (reference sequence). CDR3 length: 12 amino acids. Germline trimming cut 5 bases from V and 10 bases from J; bases unmatched to any gene: 6. The chain's CDR3 is CASSEAGGRQYV. DNA of the CDR3: TGTGCCAGTAGTGAAGCGGGGGGCCGACAGTACGTC.

Many counts were recorded for this clonotype. The rearrangement links TRBV20-1 to TRBJ2-5; D possibly corresponds to TRBD2 (5 bases). With 0 bases removed from V and 4 bases from J, the gap between germline ends came to 12 bases. The germline gives CDR1 DFQATT, CDR2 SNEGSKA (reference sequence). The CDR3 length is 14 residues. CDR3 sequence (DNA): TGCAGTGCTAGAGATCTCAAACTAGGAGAGACCCAGTACTTC. This translates into CSARDLKLGETQYF.

This clonotype has more than one count but fewer than ten. The V gene is TRBV4-1, the J gene TRBJ1-1; D unresolved. V shed 1 base and J shed 2 bases, with 11 bases lying between them. Germline V CDR1 and CDR2: MGHRA, YSYEKL. The CDR3 runs 15 residues. In nucleotides, the CDR3 is TGCGCCAGCAGCCAAGCGGTCCGGCTTAACACTGAAGCTTTCTTT. Its protein is CASSQAVRLNTEAFF.

The CDR3 loop reads CASSPLFGTSGYNEQFF. The CDR3 coding sequence is TGTGCCAGCTCACCACTCTTCGGGACTAGCGGGTACAATGAGCAGTTCTTC. The chain uses TRBV18 and TRBJ2-1, with 12 bases identical to TRBD2. Germline-derived CDR1 and CDR2 are KGHSH and LQKENI. V shed 1 base and J 4 bases; nucleotides not matched to a gene: 5. The CDR3 runs to 17 residues.

This clonotype was detected many times. CDR3 loop: CSVILAGGPRRIYEQYF. CDR3 nucleotide sequence: TGCAGTGTCATACTAGCGGGAGGGCCTCGTCGAATCTACGAGCAGTACTTC. The chain couples TRBV20-1 to TRBJ2-7; TRBD2 aligns across 13 bases. The junction had 15 bases not matched to a gene; V was cut back by 7 bases and J by 3 bases. The CDR3 totals 17 residues. Germline loops: CDR1 DFQATT, CDR2 SNEGSKA (reference sequence).

In this sample, this clonotype turned up many times. The chain couples TRBV18 to TRBJ1-2; 7 bases map to TRBD1. The V gene end was trimmed by 8 bases and the J gene end by 8 bases; junction bases not matched to a gene: 8. The CDR3 extends over 12 amino acids. CDR1 and CDR2 (germline): KGHSH, LQKENI. DNA of the CDR3: TGTGCCAGCAGCCGAGACAGGGACGGCTACACCTTC. Encoded protein: CASSRDRDGYTF.

This clonotype showed up just a few times. This rearrangement joins TRBV19 to TRBJ1-1; D uncertain. This CDR3 comprises 13 residues. Trimming took off 1 base at V and 2 bases at J, with 5 bases between the two ends. Per germline, CDR1 LNHDA and CDR2 SQIVND (reference sequence). For the CDR3, the DNA is TGTGCCAGTAGTATAGCATCTAACACTGAAGCTTTCTTT. Translation gives CASSIASNTEAFF.

In its sample, this clonotype was seen many times. The chain employs TRBV14 and TRBJ2-1; D not certain. V gave up 6 bases and J gave up 2 bases, with 17 bases separating them. The CDR3 covers 16 residues. Germline V CDR1 and CDR2: SGHDN, FVKESK. CDR3 DNA: TGTGCCAGCAGTCCTACTCGCGGCCGGGCCTACAATGAGCAGTTCTTC. It codes for CASSPTRGRAYNEQFF. Full variable domain (missing parts from reference TRBV14 and TRBJ2-1): EAGVTQFPSHSVIEKGQTVTLRCDPISGHDNLYWYRRVMGKEIKFLLHFVKESKQDESGMPNNRFLAERTGGTYSTLKVQPAELEDSGVYFCASSPTRGRAYNEQFFGPGTRLTVL.

The rearrangement uses TRBV5-1 and TRBJ2-7, with 8 positions matching TRBD1. The CDR3 has 15 amino acids. The germline CDR1 and CDR2 sequences are SGHRS and YFSETQ. J gave up 6 bases and V 2 bases, and 10 bases lay outside the gene matches. This CDR3 is CASSFPGGAAREQYV. CDR3 coding DNA: TGCGCCAGCAGCTTCCCAGGGGGCGCGGCACGCGAGCAGTACGTC.

This clonotype was picked up a small number of times. The J gene is TRBJ2-7, the V gene TRBV6-1, with TRBD1 matching over 8 bases. The CDR3 is 16 residues long. With V trimmed by 6 bases and J by 5 bases, 15 bases remained unmatched. Germline loops: CDR1 MNHNS, CDR2 SASEGT. CDR3 region: CASSNEVSGGIDEQYF. In nucleotides, the CDR3 is TGTGCCAGCAGCAACGAGGTGTCAGGGGGCATCGACGAGCAGTACTTC.

The chain uses TRBV7-9 and TRBJ2-3, with 7 bases identical to TRBD2. The V gene end was trimmed by 3 bases and the J gene end by 0 bases; junction bases not matched to a gene: 9. Looked up from germline, CDR1 is SEHNR and CDR2 is FQNEAQ (reference sequence). CDR3 length equals 17 residues. This CDR3 is CASSFPTSVTSTDTQYF. In DNA form, the CDR3 reads TGTGCCAGCAGCTTCCCAACTAGCGTGACTAGCACAGATACGCAGTATTTT.

This clonotype appeared many times. The CDR3 DNA reads TGCAGTGCTAGGGTTGGGTCAGGGGGCGGCGAAAAACTGTTTTTT. Its protein product is CSARVGSGGGEKLFF. V usage is TRBV20-1 and J usage is TRBJ1-4, with TRBD1 matching 8 bases. Germline CDR1 reads DFQATT; CDR2 reads SNEGSKA (reference sequence). V shed 3 bases, J shed 8 bases, and the junction held 11 bases outside the gene matches. The CDR3 contains 15 residues.

This clonotype occurred many times. The chain joins TRBV12-5 to TRBJ1-5; D is uncertain. The CDR3 loop spans 14 amino acids. Germline V gene data show CDR1 as LGHNT and CDR2 as FRNRAP. Trimming left V 1 base short and J 3 bases short, with 7 bases between. The CDR3 region is CASGLGGSNQPQHF. The CDR3 DNA follows: TGTGCTAGTGGTTTGGGGGGATCCAATCAGCCCCAGCATTTT.

The chain joins TRBV6-5 to TRBJ2-5; D is tentatively TRBD1 or TRBD2 (5 bases each). The CDR3 spans 15 residues. Germline loops: CDR1 MNHEY, CDR2 SVGAGI. V was pared by 2 bases and J by 5 bases, with 15 bases between. The CDR3 loop reads CASSYAPGSIETQYF. The DNA of the CDR3 is TGTGCCAGCAGTTACGCGCCAGGGAGTATCGAGACCCAGTACTTC.

As concerns this clonotype: One end of the junction is discordant with germline, which a read error may explain. The gene calls are TRBV11-2 and TRBJ2-3; 9 bases agree with TRBD2. CDR1 is SGHAT and CDR2 is FQNNGV in the germline V gene. The CDR3 extends over 19 amino acids. CDR3 in amino acids: CASSQDWSSGVASTDTQYF. The CDR3 DNA reads as TGCGCCAGCAGCCAAGATTGGTCTAGCGGGGTTGCTAGCACAGATACGCAGTATTTT.

At least ten counts were recorded for this clonotype. This rearrangement joins TRBV15 to TRBJ1-2; D unresolved. The V gene lost 3 bases and the J gene lost 12 bases, with 17 bases spanning the gap. Germline values: CDR1 LNHNV, CDR2 YYDKDF (reference sequence). The CDR3 totals 13 residues. Written as DNA, the CDR3 is TGTGCCACCAGCAGCCACCCCGGAGGAGTAGACACCTTC. Translated: CATSSHPGGVDTF.

This clonotype was recorded a few times. The chain joins TRBV6-2 or TRBV6-3 to TRBJ2-1; no firm D call. This CDR3 has 13 amino acids. Between the trimmed V and J ends, which lost 6 bases and 4 bases, there was a span of 10 bases. Germline lookup yields CDR1 MNHEY and CDR2 SVGEGT. This chain's CDR3 is CASRRLLYNEQFF. The DNA of the CDR3 is TGTGCCAGCAGACGCCTCCTTTACAATGAGCAGTTCTTC.

There are many counts of this clonotype. V is TRBV11-2 and J is TRBJ2-7; D ambiguous. Germline CDR1 is SGHAT and CDR2 is FQNNGV. This CDR3 is built from 14 residues. V gave up 1 base and J gave up 2 bases, with 9 bases separating them. CDR3 DNA sequence: TGTGCCAGCAGCTTAGTGAGGCAGGCCTACGAGCAGTACTTC. It translates to CASSLVRQAYEQYF.

In this sample, this clonotype turned up many times. This sequence joins TRBV14 and TRBJ2-5, with D possibly matching TRBD2 (6 bases). This CDR3 is built from 14 residues. V shed 4 bases and J shed 1 base, with 10 bases lying between them. Germline CDR1 reads SGHDN; CDR2 reads FVKESK. The CDR3 region is CASSRGTVQETQYF. DNA of the CDR3: TGTGCCAGCAGCCGTGGGACTGTCCAAGAGACCCAGTACTTC.

The J gene is TRBJ2-7, the V gene TRBV27; 7 nucleotides align to TRBD1. CDR1 and CDR2 from the germline V gene are MNHEY and SMNVEV (reference sequence). There are 15 residues in the CDR3. Trimming at V came to 3 bases and at J to 4 bases, leaving 9 bases not matched to a gene. CDR3 DNA sequence: TGTGCCAGCAGTTTCACGGGGACAGAGTTTTACGAGCAGTACTTC. Protein: CASSFTGTEFYEQYF.

This clonotype was detected ten times or more. This chain connects TRBV7-2 to TRBJ1-6, with D hard to call. This CDR3 spans 16 amino acids. CDR1 is SGHTA and CDR2 is FQGNSA in the germline V gene. Trimming cost V 1 base and J 4 bases, with 11 bases left between them. DNA for the CDR3: TGTGCCAGCAGCTTAGAATCGGCAGCGTATAATTCACCCCTCCACTTT. Translating it yields CASSLESAAYNSPLHF.

Many counts were recorded for this clonotype. The rearrangement joins TRBV3-1 to TRBJ2-7; D perhaps matches TRBD1 (6 bases). This CDR3 has 20 amino acids. The V end was cut by 2 bases, the J end by 0 bases, with 26 bases between. The germline CDR1 and CDR2 sequences are LGHDT and YNNKEL (reference sequence). The chain's CDR3 is CASSQRRDIRGDRGSYEQYV. CDR3 bases: TGTGCCAGCAGCCAACGACGGGACATTAGGGGAGACCGGGGCTCCTACGAGCAGTACGTC.

The rearrangement joins TRBV20-1 to TRBJ1-2; maybe TRBD1 (5 bases). V was pared by 3 bases and J by 3 bases, with 17 bases between. Looked up from germline, CDR1 is DFQATT and CDR2 is SNEGSKA (reference sequence). The CDR3 is 15 residues long. The CDR3 loop reads CSASLSRGTHYGYTF. CDR3 nucleotide sequence: TGCAGTGCTAGCCTAAGTCGGGGGACTCACTATGGCTACACCTTC.

This clonotype was counted at least ten times. CDR3 amino acids: CASIPGFLVTDTQYF. CDR3 in DNA: TGTGCCAGCATCCCGGGATTCTTGGTCACAGATACGCAGTATTTT. This sequence joins TRBV2 and TRBJ2-3; D might be TRBD2 (5 bases). Trimming removed 7 bases at V and 2 bases at J, with 16 bases between. The CDR3 contains 15 residues. CDR1 SNHLY and CDR2 FYNNEI come from the germline V gene. Filled out from reference TRBV2 and TRBJ2-3, the complete variable domain reads EPEVTQTPSHQVTQMGQEVILRCVPISNHLYFYWYRQILGQKVEFLVSFYNNEISEKSEIFDDQFSVERPDGSNFTLKIRSTKLEDSAMYFCASIPGFLVTDTQYFGPGTRLTVL.

This clonotype was counted many times. This chain joins TRBV2 and TRBJ1-6, with D maybe TRBD1 (6 bases). Trimming removed 5 bases at V and 9 bases at J, with 11 bases between. Germline V gene sequence: CDR1 SNHLY, CDR2 FYNNEI. The CDR3 has 13 residues. This CDR3 reads CASSLTGSSPLHF. The CDR3 DNA follows: TGTGCCAGCAGTTTGACAGGTTCTTCACCCCTCCACTTT.

In this sample, this clonotype turned up many times. V and J are TRBV30 and TRBJ2-1; 11 positions agree with TRBD2. V shed 4 bases and J 6 bases; nucleotides not matched to a gene: 2. Per germline, CDR1 GTSNPN and CDR2 SVGIG (reference sequence). The CDR3 has 13 amino acids. CDR3 in amino acids: CAWTSGGTNEQFF. The CDR3 DNA reads TGTGCCTGGACTAGCGGGGGGACCAATGAGCAGTTCTTC.

In this sample, this clonotype turned up many times. The J gene is TRBJ2-7, the V gene TRBV20-1; no clear D gene. Looked up from germline, CDR1 is DFQATT and CDR2 is SNEGSKA (reference sequence). There are 13 residues in the CDR3. V was cut by 0 bases and J by 2 bases, with 8 bases left in between. The CDR3 DNA reads as TGCAGTGCTAGAGAGAGTCCTACCTACGAGCAGTACTTC. It is translated as CSARESPTYEQYF.